This T cell receptor beta chain comes out of a study of blood T cell repertoires in COVID-19. At the level of the study: The study drew acute and convalescent COVID-19 samples from the United States, Italy and Spain. The analysed material was cDNA or gDNA that came from T cells, B-cell-depleted T cells, or PBMCs.

In the authors' methods: How many nucleated cells were present was estimated from reference gene primer amplification. Data came from immunoSEQ multiplex PCR; TCRdb stores just in-frame clones and leaves some out. V and J calls and clone size are as listed in that table; D and trimming were resolved from the DNA. This sample has about 140,000 clones, with approximately 80% found just once. This clone occurred once. Losses at the gene ends were 10 bases for V and 5 bases for J; bases not matched to a gene: 11. This CDR3 is built from 14 residues. The germline V gene encodes CDR1 MNHEY and CDR2 SVGAGI. The TCR sequence derives from a man between 60 and 70 years old with active or convalescent COVID-19. Sequenced: peripheral blood. The V gene is TRBV6-5, the J gene TRBJ2-1, with TRBD1 matching over 7 bases. Here the CDR3 DNA reads TGTGCCACCGCCACGCCGGGACAGAACAATGAGCAGTTCTTC. This translates into CATATPGQNNEQFF.